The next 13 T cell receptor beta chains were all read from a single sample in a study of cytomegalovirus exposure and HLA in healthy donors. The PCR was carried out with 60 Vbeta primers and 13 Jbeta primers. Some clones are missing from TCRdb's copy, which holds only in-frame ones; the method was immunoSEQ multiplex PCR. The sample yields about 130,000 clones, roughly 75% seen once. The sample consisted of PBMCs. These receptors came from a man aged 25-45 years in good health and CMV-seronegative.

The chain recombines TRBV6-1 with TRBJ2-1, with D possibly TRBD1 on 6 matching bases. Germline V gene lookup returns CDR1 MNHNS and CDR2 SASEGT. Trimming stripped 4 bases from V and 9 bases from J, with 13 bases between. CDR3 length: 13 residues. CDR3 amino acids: CASSVPGAGEQFF. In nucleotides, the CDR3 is TGTGCCAGCAGTGTTCCAGGGGCCGGTGAGCAGTTCTTC.

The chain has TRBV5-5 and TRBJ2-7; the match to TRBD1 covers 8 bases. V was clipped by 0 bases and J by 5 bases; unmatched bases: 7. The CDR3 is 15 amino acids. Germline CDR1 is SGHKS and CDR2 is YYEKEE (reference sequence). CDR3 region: CASSLAGGGPHEQYF. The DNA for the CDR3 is TGTGCCAGCAGCTTGGCAGGGGGCGGTCCGCACGAGCAGTACTTC.

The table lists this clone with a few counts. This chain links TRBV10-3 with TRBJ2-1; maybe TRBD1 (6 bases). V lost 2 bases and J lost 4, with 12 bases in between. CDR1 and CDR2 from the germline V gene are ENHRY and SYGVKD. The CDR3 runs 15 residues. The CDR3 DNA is TGTGCCATCAGTGAGACAGGGAGAAAATACAATGAGCAGTTCTTC. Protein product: CAISETGRKYNEQFF.

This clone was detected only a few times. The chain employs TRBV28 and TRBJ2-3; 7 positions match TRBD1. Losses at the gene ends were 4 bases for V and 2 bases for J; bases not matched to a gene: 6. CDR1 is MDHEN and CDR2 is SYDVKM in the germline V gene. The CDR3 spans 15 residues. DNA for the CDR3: TGTGCCAGCAGTTCCCAGGGGGATTACACAGATACGCAGTATTTT. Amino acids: CASSSQGDYTDTQYF.

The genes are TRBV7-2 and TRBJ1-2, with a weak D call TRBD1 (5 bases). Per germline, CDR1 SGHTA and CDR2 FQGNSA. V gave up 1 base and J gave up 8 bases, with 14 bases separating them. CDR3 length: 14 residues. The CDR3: CASSLESRVMGYTF. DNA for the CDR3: TGTGCCAGCAGCTTAGAGAGCAGGGTCATGGGCTACACCTTC.

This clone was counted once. CDR3: CASSQERILAGELFF. The CDR3 DNA reads as TGTGCCAGCAGCCAAGAGCGTATACTGGCCGGGGAGCTGTTTTTT. This chain links TRBV4-2 with TRBJ2-2; D is unclear. CDR3 length: 15 amino acids. The ends were cut back, 0 bases at V and 6 bases at J, with 11 bases in the middle. CDR1 LGHNA and CDR2 YNFKEQ come from the germline V gene.

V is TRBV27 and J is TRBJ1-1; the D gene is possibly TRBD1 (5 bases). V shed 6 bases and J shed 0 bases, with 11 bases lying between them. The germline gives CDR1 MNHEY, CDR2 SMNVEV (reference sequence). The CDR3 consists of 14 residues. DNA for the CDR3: TGTGCCAGCAGGAAGGAGGGGATGAACACTGAAGCTTTCTTT. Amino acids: CASRKEGMNTEAFF.

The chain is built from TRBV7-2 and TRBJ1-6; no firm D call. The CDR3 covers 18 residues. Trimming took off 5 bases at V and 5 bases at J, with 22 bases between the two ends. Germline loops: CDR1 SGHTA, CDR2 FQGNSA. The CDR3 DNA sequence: TGTGCCAGCAGCCGACTAGGCCAAGAAAATAAAGATAATTCACCCCTCCACTTT. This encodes CASSRLGQENKDNSPLHF.

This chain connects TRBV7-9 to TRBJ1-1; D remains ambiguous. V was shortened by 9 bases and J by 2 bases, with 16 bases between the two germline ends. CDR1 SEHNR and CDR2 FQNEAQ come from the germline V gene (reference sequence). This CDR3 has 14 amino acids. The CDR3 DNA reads TGTGCCAGTCAGAATTCAGGATTTAACACTGAAGCTTTCTTT. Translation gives CASQNSGFNTEAFF.

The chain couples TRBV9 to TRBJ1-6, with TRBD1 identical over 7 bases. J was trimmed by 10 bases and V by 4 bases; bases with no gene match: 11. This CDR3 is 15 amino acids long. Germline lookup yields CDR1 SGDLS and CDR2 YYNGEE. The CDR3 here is CASSLTWDSKSPLHF. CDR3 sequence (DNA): TGTGCCAGCAGCCTAACCTGGGACAGCAAATCACCCCTCCACTTT.

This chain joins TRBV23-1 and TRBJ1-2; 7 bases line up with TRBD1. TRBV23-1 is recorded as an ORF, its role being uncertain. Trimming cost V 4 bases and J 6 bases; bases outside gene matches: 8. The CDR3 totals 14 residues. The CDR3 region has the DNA TGCGCCAGCAGTCGCAGGGACAGCCATAATGGCTACACCTTC. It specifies CASSRRDSHNGYTF.

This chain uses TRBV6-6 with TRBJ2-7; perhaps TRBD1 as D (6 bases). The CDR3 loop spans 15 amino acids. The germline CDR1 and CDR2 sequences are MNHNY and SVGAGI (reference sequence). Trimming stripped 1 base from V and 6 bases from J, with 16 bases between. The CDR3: CASSYWAGEGREQYF. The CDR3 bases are TGTGCCAGCAGTTACTGGGCAGGGGAAGGTCGCGAGCAGTACTTC.

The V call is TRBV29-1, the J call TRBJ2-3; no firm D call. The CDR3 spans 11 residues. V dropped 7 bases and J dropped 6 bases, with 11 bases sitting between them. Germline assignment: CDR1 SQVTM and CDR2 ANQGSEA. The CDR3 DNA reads TGCAGCGCTCGAGGTTTCGATACGCAGTATTTT. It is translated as CSARGFDTQYF.